The next 27 T cell receptor beta chains were all read from a single sample in a study of T cell repertoires in cytomegalovirus infection. TCRdb re-called the reads through MiXCR, storing one row per CDR3 protein. The table shows about 160,000 distinct CDR3 sequences, with approximately 21% occurring only once. Which antigens these TCRs recognize remains unknown. The source was CD8+ T cells from cultured PBMCs, collected from culture after CMV antigen stimulation. The receptor source for this set is a human donor in good health (CMV status not recorded). Some clones in this sample may be carry-over from other donors' samples.

This chain links TRBV7-8 with TRBJ1-1; D possibly corresponds to TRBD1 (6 bases). The CDR3 is 15 residues long. V was trimmed by 1 base and J by 1 base, leaving 10 bases between them. CDR1 SGHVS and CDR2 FQNEAQ come from the germline V gene. In DNA form, the CDR3 reads TGTGCCAGCAGCTTAGGTGGGACACAGAACACTGAAGCTTTCTTT. This translates into CASSLGGTQNTEAFF.

This chain links TRBV7-9 with TRBJ2-1; TRBD1 matches at 10 bases. The CDR3 extends over 15 amino acids. V dropped 6 bases and J dropped 6; count of bases not matched to a gene: 8. Per germline, CDR1 SEHNR and CDR2 FQNEAQ (reference sequence). This CDR3 is CASSSRQGAGNEQFF. CDR3 nucleotide sequence: TGTGCCAGCAGTTCACGACAGGGGGCCGGCAATGAGCAGTTCTTC.

The chain is built from TRBV7-9 and TRBJ1-4; D gene ambiguous. V lost 10 bases and J 6 bases, leaving 12 bases between the germline ends. The CDR3 contains 12 residues. The germline V gene has CDR1 SEHNR and CDR2 FQNEAQ (reference sequence). CDR3 in DNA: TGTGCCACACCAGGCGGTTATGAAAAACTGTTTTTT. Protein product: CATPGGYEKLFF. Full variable domain (outside the CDR3, taken from reference TRBV7-9 and TRBJ1-4): DTGVSQNPRHKITKRGQNVTFRCDPISEHNRLYWYRQTLGQGPEFLTYFQNEAQLEKSRLLSDRFSAERPKGSFSTLEIQRTEQGDSAMYLCATPGGYEKLFFGSGTQLSVL.

This chain joins TRBV20-1 and TRBJ1-6, with D possibly TRBD1 on 6 matching bases. V was trimmed by 0 bases and J by 3 bases, leaving 12 bases between them. Per germline, CDR1 DFQATT and CDR2 SNEGSKA (reference sequence). This CDR3 spans 16 amino acids. Here the CDR3 reads CSARDFLDSYNSPLHF. The CDR3, as DNA: TGCAGTGCTAGAGATTTTCTGGACAGCTATAATTCACCCCTCCACTTT.

This clonotype was counted only a few times. The V call is TRBV7-2, the J call TRBJ1-4; D is unclear. Germline V gives CDR1 SGHTA, CDR2 FQGNSA. This CDR3 comprises 15 residues. V lost 5 bases and J 5 bases, leaving 15 bases between the germline ends. CDR3 protein: CASSPLFRPNEKLFF. CDR3 coding DNA: TGTGCCAGCAGCCCCTTGTTCCGGCCGAATGAAAAACTGTTTTTT.

This clonotype has just a few counts. V usage is TRBV6-6 and J usage is TRBJ2-1; 7 positions match TRBD1. The CDR3 totals 16 residues. Germline-derived CDR1 and CDR2 are MNHNY and SVGAGI (reference sequence). V trimming: 7 bases; J trimming: 6 bases; junction bases outside the gene matches: 15. This CDR3 is CASIPDRVRSVNEQFF. The CDR3 coding sequence is TGTGCCAGCATTCCTGACAGGGTTCGATCAGTCAATGAGCAGTTCTTC.

This clonotype was detected only a few times. The rearrangement links TRBV4-1 to TRBJ1-3, with TRBD1 as a possible D gene (6 bases). V lost 2 bases to trimming and J lost 1 base, with 12 bases between them. The length of the CDR3 is 16 residues. Looked up from germline, CDR1 is MGHRA and CDR2 is YSYEKL. The CDR3 DNA is TGCGCCAGCAGCCAACCTAACAGGGCATCTGGAAACACCATATATTTT. Residues: CASSQPNRASGNTIYF.

This clonotype was observed a handful of times. The rearrangement uses TRBV7-3 and TRBJ1-3; D may be TRBD1 (5 bases). Germline CDR1 and CDR2: SGHTA and FQGTGA. The CDR3 sequence is 15 residues long. The V gene lost 1 base and the J gene lost 4 bases, with 11 bases spanning the gap. CDR3 sequence reads: CASSLRGLNGNTIYF. CDR3 DNA sequence: TGTGCCAGCAGCTTAAGGGGGTTAAACGGAAACACCATATATTTT.

The V gene is TRBV11-2, the J gene TRBJ2-3; 7 nucleotides agree with TRBD2. The germline V gene encodes CDR1 SGHAT and CDR2 FQNNGV. The length of the CDR3 is 15 residues. V trimming: 5 bases; J trimming: 2 bases; junction bases outside the gene matches: 7. CDR3 nucleotides: TGTGCCAGCAGCCTCTTCGGGGGGATCACAGATACGCAGTATTTT. Protein product: CASSLFGGITDTQYF.

There are a few counts of this clonotype. This sequence joins TRBV2 and TRBJ2-7, with D possibly TRBD1 on 6 matching bases. This CDR3 has 12 residues. Germline CDR1 is SNHLY and CDR2 is FYNNEI. Trimming shortened V by 4 bases and J by 5 bases, and 9 bases separated the two germline ends. For the CDR3, the DNA is TGTGCCAGCAGTGTACAGGGAGACGAGCAGTACTTC. Its protein is CASSVQGDEQYF.

The rearrangement uses TRBV4-1 and TRBJ2-3; the match to TRBD2 covers 10 bases. Germline assignment: CDR1 MGHRA and CDR2 YSYEKL. The CDR3 loop spans 20 amino acids. V was pared by 1 base and J by 4 bases, with 17 bases of the junction left unmatched. Here the CDR3 reads CASSQVAVAGGPGGSDTQYF. The CDR3 DNA reads TGCGCCAGCAGCCAAGTTGCGGTAGCGGGGGGCCCCGGGGGCTCAGATACGCAGTATTTT.

This chain links TRBV7-9 with TRBJ1-4; the D is unclear. Germline assignment: CDR1 SEHNR and CDR2 FQNEAQ (reference sequence). This CDR3 is built from 11 residues. The V end lost 5 bases, the J end lost 11 bases, and 9 bases lay between the germline ends. CDR3 sequence (DNA): TGTGCCAGCAGCCTAATAGGGAAACTGTTTTTT. It translates to CASSLIGKLFF.

A few counts support this clonotype. V and J are TRBV6-1 and TRBJ2-7; D is uncertain. There are 15 residues in the CDR3. Trimming took 2 bases from V and 0 from J, leaving 11 bases between them. CDR1 MNHNS and CDR2 SASEGT come from the germline V gene. Here the CDR3 reads CASSELDALSYEQYF. CDR3 DNA sequence: TGTGCCAGCAGTGAATTAGACGCACTCTCCTACGAGCAGTACTTC.

The CDR3 here is CASSYGQSEQFF. The CDR3 DNA is TGTGCCAGCAGTTATGGACAGAGTGAGCAGTTCTTC. This sequence joins TRBV6-1 and TRBJ2-1, with D tentatively TRBD1 (6 bases). With 5 bases removed from V and 9 bases from J, the gap between germline ends came to 11 bases. This CDR3 is 12 amino acids long. The germline V gene has CDR1 MNHNS and CDR2 SASEGT.

This clonotype was seen only a few times. The chain links TRBV7-2 to TRBJ1-4; D might be TRBD1 (6 bases). V lost 4 bases and J lost 6, with 12 bases in between. The CDR3 spans 14 residues. CDR1 is SGHTA, CDR2 FQGNSA, per germline. The CDR3 here is CASSSLTGYEKLFF. DNA of the CDR3: TGTGCCAGCAGCTCTCTGACAGGATATGAAAAACTGTTTTTT.

This clonotype was detected a few times. CDR3: CASSPDRDYDTYEQYF. As DNA, the CDR3 is TGTGCCAGCAGTCCTGACAGGGACTATGATACCTACGAGCAGTACTTC. The chain uses TRBV6-2 or TRBV6-3 and TRBJ2-7; perhaps D is TRBD1 or TRBD2 (7 bases each). Germline CDR1 MNHEY, CDR2 SVGEGT. This CDR3 is 16 amino acids long. The V end was cut by 5 bases, the J end by 2 bases, with 19 bases between.

This clonotype was observed a few times. This sequence joins TRBV7-9 and TRBJ1-4; 10 bases are a match to TRBD1. V shed 5 bases, J shed 11 bases, and the junction held 8 bases outside the gene matches. The V gene's germline CDR1 is SEHNR and CDR2 FQNEAQ (reference sequence). This CDR3 is 14 amino acids long. Here the CDR3 reads CASSPPTGGGKLFF. CDR3 bases: TGTGCCAGCAGCCCTCCGACAGGGGGCGGGAAACTGTTTTTT.

The genes are TRBV7-3 and TRBJ1-1; 7 bases are a match to TRBD1. The CDR3 loop spans 16 amino acids. The germline V gene encodes CDR1 SGHTA and CDR2 FQGTGA. Losses at the gene ends were 6 bases for V and 0 bases for J; bases not matched to a gene: 10. The CDR3 sequence is CASSSEGAQMNTEAFF. The CDR3 DNA sequence: TGTGCCAGCAGTAGCGAGGGGGCTCAAATGAACACTGAAGCTTTCTTT.

This clonotype has more than one count but fewer than ten. V usage is TRBV7-2 and J usage is TRBJ1-2, with TRBD1 as a possible D gene (5 bases). Trimming pared 6 bases from V and 1 base from J, leaving 24 bases between. The germline gives CDR1 SGHTA, CDR2 FQGNSA. The CDR3 sequence is 18 residues long. The DNA for the CDR3 is TGTGCCAGCAGTTATTGGGCCCTGACAGAGGGTCTTAACTATGGCTACACCTTC. Translating gives CASSYWALTEGLNYGYTF.

The V and J genes are TRBV12-3 or TRBV12-4 and TRBJ2-1, with D maybe TRBD2 (7 bases). This CDR3 has 16 amino acids. V was shortened by 6 bases and J by 6 bases, with 21 bases between the two germline ends. The CDR3 protein is CASSPQGWGGANEQFF. The DNA of the CDR3 is TGTGCCAGCAGCCCCCAAGGGTGGGGGGGGGCCAATGAGCAGTTCTTC.

The sample holds a few counts of this clonotype. The chain employs TRBV12-3 or TRBV12-4 and TRBJ2-3; TRBD1 aligns across 9 bases. Unmatched junction bases numbered 3, after V lost 1 base and J lost 4 bases. The CDR3 runs to 15 residues. CDR3 nucleotide sequence: TGTGCCAGCAGTTTAGGATGGGACAGGGCAGATACGCAGTATTTT. This encodes CASSLGWDRADTQYF.

The genes are TRBV7-2 and TRBJ1-4, with a weak D call TRBD1 (5 bases). Germline V gene sequence: CDR1 SGHTA, CDR2 FQGNSA. This CDR3 has 19 amino acids. The ends were cut back, 0 bases at V and 0 bases at J, with 17 bases in the middle. The CDR3 here is CASSLAVPQGGTTNEKLFF. The CDR3, as DNA: TGTGCCAGCAGCTTAGCTGTACCCCAGGGTGGGACAACTAATGAAAAACTGTTTTTT.

This sequence joins TRBV4-3 and TRBJ1-1, with D perhaps TRBD1 (6 bases). There are 14 residues in the CDR3. V lost 5 bases and J 5 bases, leaving 15 bases between the germline ends. CDR1 is LGHNA, CDR2 YSLEER, per germline. In DNA, the CDR3 is TGCGCCAGCAGCTTACAGGGTACGTGGACTGAAGCTTTCTTT. Encoded protein: CASSLQGTWTEAFF.

The gene calls are TRBV6-1 and TRBJ2-7, with D unresolved. The CDR3 runs to 15 residues. V was clipped by 2 bases and J by 2 bases, with 13 bases between them. In germline, CDR1 is MNHNS, CDR2 SASEGT. The chain's CDR3 is CASSENGWVPYEQYF. The CDR3 coding sequence is TGTGCCAGCAGTGAAAATGGGTGGGTACCCTACGAGCAGTACTTC.

The chain carries TRBV27 and TRBJ1-5; D is unclear. V was clipped by 5 bases and J by 4 bases, with 6 bases between them. The CDR3 runs to 12 residues. Germline V gene sequence: CDR1 MNHEY, CDR2 SMNVEV (reference sequence). Here the CDR3 DNA reads TGTGCCAGCAGTCGTCCGAATCAGCCCCAGCATTTT. Amino acid sequence: CASSRPNQPQHF.

The gene calls are TRBV7-8 and TRBJ2-7, with a tentative D call TRBD2 (5 bases). The germline V and J ends were trimmed by 2 bases and 6 bases, with 8 bases remaining between them. The CDR3 loop spans 12 amino acids. The germline gives CDR1 SGHVS, CDR2 FQNEAQ. For the CDR3, the DNA is TGTGCCAGCAGCTTACTGGGGAGCGAGCAGTACTTC. This codes for CASSLLGSEQYF.

This clonotype showed up just a few times. This chain links TRBV7-8 with TRBJ2-1, with D possibly being TRBD1 (6 bases). The germline gives CDR1 SGHVS, CDR2 FQNEAQ. V gave up 0 bases and J gave up 7 bases, with 16 bases separating them. The CDR3 consists of 16 residues. CDR3 region: CASSLARGATGNEQFF. In DNA, the CDR3 is TGTGCCAGCAGCTTAGCCCGGGGCGCCACAGGGAATGAGCAGTTCTTC. Filled out from reference TRBV7-8 and TRBJ2-1, the complete variable domain reads GAGVSQSPRYKVAKRGQDVALRCDPISGHVSLFWYQQALGQGPEFLTYFQNEAQLDKSGLPSDRFFAERPEGSVSTLKIQRTQQEDSAVYLCASSLARGATGNEQFFGPGTRLTVL.